This TCR beta chain was found in a study of shared clonotypes between healthy human individuals. Regarding the study as a whole: Larger richness was generally estimated for naive than memory subsets.

Clones were read by immunoSEQ multiplex PCR, and TCRdb kept only the in-frame ones, dropping some. The table includes more than 1.2 million clones, about 98.5% detected once. To note about this clone: The target antigen is unknown.

Germline-derived CDR1 and CDR2 are SGHRS and YFSETQ. The CDR3 contains 16 residues. V was trimmed by 1 base and J by 6 bases, leaving 17 bases between them. The clonotype was recovered from a man aged 25-40 years in good health. This rearrangement joins TRBV5-1 to TRBJ2-1; D is perhaps TRBD2 (6 bases). Material for sequencing was naive CD4+ T cells sorted from blood. Subset noted: CD45RA+ positively selected. The CDR3 loop is CASSLPPTSYLNEQFF. The CDR3 DNA sequence: TGCGCCAGCAGCTTGCCGCCGACTAGTTACCTCAATGAGCAGTTCTTC. Supplemented by reference TRBV5-1 and TRBJ2-1, the full variable domain reads KAGVTQTPRYLIKTRGQQVTLSCSPISGHRSVSWYQQTPGQGLQFLFEYFSETQRNKGNFPGRFSGRQFSNSRSEMNVSTLELGDSALYLCASSLPPTSYLNEQFFGPGTRLTVL.